This T cell receptor (beta chain) comes out of a study of regulatory T cells in long-lasting Graves disease. About the study: Antithyroid drug exposure in newly diagnosed Graves' patients had lasted under 3 months.

Stated time point: newly diagnosed GD, antithyroid drugs for less than 3 months. Generation of the TCR library employed RNA extracted from PBMCs. General study results and limits: Those with persistent disease had in common more public clonotypes (about 2,700) than new patients (approximately 890).

Investigators prepared the TCR beta libraries by applying iRepertoire HTBI primers and Arm-PCR of CDR3 regions. As originally analysed: Spanning all samples, the identified segments comprised some 62 TRBV and about 15 TRBJ. TCRdb itself ran the multiplex PCR reads through MiXCR, one entry per CDR3 protein. These V and J calls are TCRdb output, not the study's own analysis. The table lists about 460,000 distinct CDR3 sequences, roughly 15% of them singletons. This clonotype turned up a few times. What it binds is not known. The CDR3 length is 12 residues. V shed 1 base and J shed 12 bases, with 13 bases lying between them. From germline, CDR1 is LGHDT and CDR2 YNNKEL (reference sequence). The same data also contributed to another study, on T cells in Graves' hyperthyroidism and ophthalmopathy. That paper adds: In simple terms, a model built on 13 V-J features told ophthalmopathy apart from stable hyperthyroidism.

The sequence was obtained from a woman in her 50s with Graves disease. The chain carries TRBV3-1 and TRBJ2-7; no firm D call. Sample: peripheral blood mononuclear cells (PBMCs), taken at new diagnosis, from a patient treated with antithyroid drugs. The CDR3 reads CASSQAGPKRYF. CDR3 bases: TGTGCCAGCAGCCAAGCCGGCCCTAAGCGGTACTTC.